This T cell receptor (beta chain) was identified during a study of blood T cell repertoires in COVID-19. Study-wide background: Some COVID-19 samples were acute and others convalescent; all came from the United States, Italy and Spain. Nucleic acid was either cDNA or gDNA, and it came from T cells, B-cell-depleted T cells, or PBMCs.

Produced via immunoSEQ multiplex PCR; TCRdb's table is partial and in-frame only. The table records 110,000 to 150,000 clones, about 80% of them present only once. V lost 4 bases and J lost 6; bases outside the gene matches: 0. In germline, CDR1 is SGHDN, CDR2 FVKESK. CDR3 length equals 12 residues. The chain links TRBV14 to TRBJ1-2, with 9 bases fitting TRBD1. This TCR was sampled from a human donor in a cohort sampled during active COVID-19. Sequenced sample: peripheral blood. The CDR3, as DNA: TGTGCCAGCAGCCGGACAGGGGATGGCTACACCTTC. Amino acids: CASSRTGDGYTF.